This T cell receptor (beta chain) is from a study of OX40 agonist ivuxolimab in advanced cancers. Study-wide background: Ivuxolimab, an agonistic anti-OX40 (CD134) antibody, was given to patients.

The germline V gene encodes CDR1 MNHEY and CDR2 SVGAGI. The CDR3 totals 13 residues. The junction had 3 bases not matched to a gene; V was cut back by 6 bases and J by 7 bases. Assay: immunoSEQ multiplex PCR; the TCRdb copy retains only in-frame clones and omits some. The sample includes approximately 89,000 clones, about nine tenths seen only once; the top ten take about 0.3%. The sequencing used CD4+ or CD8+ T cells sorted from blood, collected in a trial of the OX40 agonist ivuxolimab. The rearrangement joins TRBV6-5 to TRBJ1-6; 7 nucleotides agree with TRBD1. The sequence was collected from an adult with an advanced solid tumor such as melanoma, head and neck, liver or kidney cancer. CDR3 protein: CASRPGQNSPLHF. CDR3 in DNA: TGTGCCAGCAGACCGGGACAGAATTCACCCCTCCACTTT.